The 7 T cell receptor beta chains below all came from one sample that was sequenced in a study of T cells in Graves' hyperthyroidism and ophthalmopathy. Using RNA transcripts as the source, TCR beta CDR3 regions were amplified. The HTBI set primed first-round TCR CDR3 RT-PCR. MiXCR was run by TCRdb on the multiplex PCR reads, yielding one entry per CDR3 protein. This repertoire shows 300,000 to 500,000 distinct CDR3 sequences, more than 13% found once; its top ten account for 25% to 30%. Sample: blood. Every receptor here comes from a man between 45 and 60 years old with Graves' ophthalmopathy.

The chain employs TRBV28 and TRBJ2-1, with TRBD1 matching over 11 bases. CDR1 and CDR2 (germline): MDHEN, SYDVKM. This CDR3 has 16 residues. The junction had 11 bases not matched to a gene; V was cut back by 5 bases and J by 8 bases. The CDR3 sequence is CASSLPGGQGVYEQFF. For the CDR3, the DNA is TGTGCCAGCAGTCTTCCCGGGGGACAGGGGGTCTATGAGCAGTTCTTC.

V usage is TRBV9 and J usage is TRBJ2-5; D remains unclear. The CDR3 loop spans 13 amino acids. V was trimmed by 0 bases and J by 0 bases, leaving 3 bases between them. Per the germline V gene, CDR1 is SGDLS and CDR2 is YYNGEE. CDR3: CASSVGYQETQYF. The DNA for the CDR3 is TGTGCCAGCAGCGTAGGGTACCAAGAGACCCAGTACTTC.

This clonotype was recorded at least ten times. The chain joins TRBV10-3 to TRBJ2-7, with 10 bases that match TRBD1. The CDR3 length is 15 residues. Germline assignment: CDR1 ENHRY and CDR2 SYGVKD. The ends lost 6 bases at V and 2 bases at J; junction bases unmatched: 7. The CDR3 DNA reads as TGTGCCATCAGCGACGGGACAGGGGCCACCTACGAGCAGTACTTC. Translating gives CAISDGTGATYEQYF.

The chain couples TRBV19 to TRBJ2-1, with 7 bases matching TRBD2. Per germline, CDR1 LNHDA and CDR2 SQIVND (reference sequence). The CDR3 is made up of 14 amino acids. Trimming took 5 bases from V and 6 from J; bases not matched to a gene: 7. The DNA for the CDR3 is TGTGCCAGTAGTTTCCTAGCGGCTTCCAATGAGCAGTTCTTC. Translation: CASSFLAASNEQFF.

This clonotype has at least ten counts. This chain links TRBV27 with TRBJ2-1; 8 nucleotides match TRBD1. The germline CDR1 and CDR2 sequences are MNHEY and SMNVEV (reference sequence). J lost 5 bases, V lost 8 bases, and 14 bases had no gene match. This CDR3 is 16 amino acids long. CDR3 in amino acids: CASRPSAGTGNNEQFF. The CDR3 DNA reads TGTGCCAGCCGACCTAGCGCGGGGACAGGCAACAATGAGCAGTTCTTC.

This clonotype was seen at least ten times. The chain is built from TRBV11-2 and TRBJ1-2; D not certain. The CDR3 is made up of 11 amino acids. The V and J ends lost 4 bases and 0 bases respectively, with 0 bases between them. Looked up from germline, CDR1 is SGHAT and CDR2 is FQNNGV. CDR3 in DNA: TGTGCCAGCAGCTCTAACTATGGCTACACCTTC. This translates into CASSSNYGYTF. The complete variable domain, with remaining parts taken from reference TRBV11-2 and TRBJ1-2, reads EAGVAQSPRYKIIEKRQSVAFWCNPISGHATLYWYQQILGQGPKLLIQFQNNGVVDDSQLPKDRFSAERLKGVDSTLKIQPAKLEDSAVYLCASSSNYGYTFGSGTRLTVV.

This chain connects TRBV10-3 to TRBJ2-2, with D perhaps matching TRBD1 or TRBD2 (7 bases each). Germline V gene lookup returns CDR1 ENHRY and CDR2 SYGVKD. V gave up 7 bases and J gave up 7 bases, with 19 bases separating them. This CDR3 spans 15 amino acids. Written as DNA, the CDR3 is TGTGCCATCATAGGGGACAGTTCTAGCGGCGGGGAGCTGTTTTTT. Translating it yields CAIIGDSSSGGELFF.